This T cell receptor (beta chain) appears in the sequencing data of a study of T-cell reconstitution after alpha-beta-depleted transplantation in children. Construction of the TCRbeta library involved unique molecular identifiers. TCRdb independently ran MiXCR on the PCR reads; one entry per CDR3 protein. The repertoire holds about 610,000 distinct CDR3 sequences, with under 12% as singletons. The receptor was derived from a human donor who donated a stem cell graft to a child with acute myeloid leukemia. The sequencing used PBMCs from the stem cell graft donor, collected from the stem cell graft.

DNA for the CDR3: TGCGCCAGCAGCCACGACGGGAGGAGGGAGGAGACCCAGTACTTC. Its protein product is CASSHDGRREETQYF. The J gene is TRBJ2-5, the V gene TRBV5-1; 7 nucleotides match TRBD2. The V and J ends lost 4 bases and 5 bases, in that order; junction bases with no gene match: 11. The CDR3 is 15 residues long. Germline V gives CDR1 SGHRS, CDR2 YFSETQ.